One and the same sample provided the 22 T cell receptor beta chains below, sequenced in a study of blood T cell repertoires in COVID-19. The repertoire was sequenced with immunoSEQ multiplex PCR; TCRdb's copy has only in-frame clones and lacks some. The sample shows 200,000 to 250,000 clones, roughly four fifths of them seen only once. Sequenced input: PBMCs or T cells enriched from blood (not recorded which). All receptors derive from a man aged 35 to 55 who had recovered from COVID-19.

This clone was counted a few times. The chain couples TRBV15 to TRBJ1-2; TRBD1 agrees at 7 bases. J gave up 6 bases and V 3 bases, and 13 bases lay outside the gene matches. The CDR3 length is 16 residues. In germline, CDR1 is LNHNV, CDR2 YYDKDF (reference sequence). The CDR3 here is CATSSYPSTGRNGYTF. The DNA for the CDR3 is TGTGCCACCAGCAGTTACCCTTCGACAGGGAGGAATGGCTACACCTTC.

This chain joins TRBV14 and TRBJ1-1; D ambiguous. Germline V lookup: CDR1 SGHDN, CDR2 FVKESK. The CDR3 runs 13 residues. V lost 2 bases and J 0 bases, leaving 4 bases between the germline ends. Written as DNA, the CDR3 is TGTGCCAGCAGCCAACACATGAACACTGAAGCTTTCTTT. Translation: CASSQHMNTEAFF.

The chain carries TRBV14 and TRBJ2-2; D ambiguous. Trimming took 2 bases from V and 6 from J, leaving 13 bases between them. Per germline, CDR1 SGHDN and CDR2 FVKESK. The CDR3 totals 15 residues. The CDR3 region has the DNA TGTGCCAGCAGCCAACAGACGGGTATTCCCGGGGAGCTGTTTTTT. Translation: CASSQQTGIPGELFF.

The chain uses TRBV3-1 (or the pseudogene TRBV3-2) and TRBJ1-4; TRBD1 agrees at 7 bases. The CDR3 contains 15 residues. The germline gives CDR1 LGHDT, CDR2 YNNKEL (reference sequence). After removal of 4 bases from V and 1 base from J, the junction contained 3 bases not matched to a gene. CDR3 coding DNA: TGTGCCAGCAGCCGACAGGGTGGAACTAATGAAAAACTGTTTTTT. It is translated as CASSRQGGTNEKLFF.

V and J are TRBV27 and TRBJ2-3; 10 positions match TRBD2. V shed 3 bases and J 2 bases; nucleotides not matched to a gene: 8. This CDR3 comprises 17 residues. CDR1 is MNHEY, CDR2 SMNVEV, per germline (reference sequence). This CDR3 is CASSFRVAGGPTDTQYF. The CDR3 nucleotides are TGTGCCAGCAGTTTTCGGGTAGCGGGGGGTCCCACAGATACGCAGTATTTT.

The chain has TRBV11-3 and TRBJ1-5, with D possibly being TRBD1 (5 bases). V was shortened by 5 bases and J by 1 base, with 15 bases between the two germline ends. The CDR3 has 16 amino acids. Per germline, CDR1 SGHNT and CDR2 YENEEA. The CDR3 DNA reads as TGTGCCAGCAGCATACCCAGGGTCGCAAGCAATCAGCCCCAGCATTTT. It is translated as CASSIPRVASNQPQHF.

This chain uses TRBV18 with TRBJ1-4, with D hard to call. This CDR3 is 15 amino acids long. V was shortened by 3 bases and J by 1 base, with 9 bases between the two germline ends. The V gene's germline CDR1 is KGHSH and CDR2 LQKENI. Written as DNA, the CDR3 is TGTGCCAGCTCACCGGGCATACTAACTAATGAAAAACTGTTTTTT. Protein sequence: CASSPGILTNEKLFF.

This clone was counted once. J is TRBJ1-2 and V is TRBV2, with TRBD1 matching over 9 bases. Germline CDR1 is SNHLY and CDR2 is FYNNEI. The ends lost 6 bases at V and 7 bases at J; junction bases unmatched: 15. This CDR3 has 16 amino acids. The chain's CDR3 is CASRPSGTGNLVGYTF. CDR3 DNA sequence: TGTGCCAGCAGGCCTTCTGGGACAGGGAATTTGGTTGGCTACACCTTC. Drawing the rest from reference TRBV2 and TRBJ1-2, the complete variable domain is EPEVTQTPSHQVTQMGQEVILRCVPISNHLYFYWYRQILGQKVEFLVSFYNNEISEKSEIFDDQFSVERPDGSNFTLKIRSTKLEDSAMYFCASRPSGTGNLVGYTFGSGTRLTVV.

V is TRBV13 and J is TRBJ2-7, with TRBD2 matching over 10 bases. V was pared by 8 bases and J by 3 bases, with 13 bases of the junction left unmatched. Germline-derived CDR1 and CDR2 are PRHDT and FYEKMQ (reference sequence). The CDR3 has 16 amino acids. The CDR3 is CASPTASGSGNYEQYF. The CDR3 region has the DNA TGTGCCAGCCCAACGGCTAGCGGGAGTGGAAACTACGAGCAGTACTTC.

The chain joins TRBV10-3 to TRBJ1-5; D gene unclear. Germline-derived CDR1 and CDR2 are ENHRY and SYGVKD. Trimming left V 7 bases short and J 3 bases short, with 13 bases between. The CDR3 consists of 14 residues. CDR3 coding DNA: TGTGCCATCAAAGAACGAGGCCCCAATCAGCCCCAGCATTTT. Protein product: CAIKERGPNQPQHF.

This clone was detected only a few times. The genes are TRBV6-5 and TRBJ1-1; D is unresolved. Germline CDR1 reads MNHEY; CDR2 reads SVGAGI. The ends were cut back, 4 bases at V and 1 base at J, with 10 bases in the middle. The CDR3 covers 14 residues. CDR3 protein: CASSSLYGNTEAFF. Here the CDR3 DNA reads TGTGCCAGCAGTTCCCTCTACGGGAACACTGAAGCTTTCTTT.

This clone occurred once. The genes are TRBV5-1 and TRBJ2-2; 10 bases map to TRBD2. This CDR3 spans 16 amino acids. Germline CDR1 SGHRS, CDR2 YFSETQ. Germline trimming cut 4 bases from V and 7 bases from J; bases unmatched to any gene: 10. The CDR3 bases are TGCGCCAGCAGCCCCTTGTCCGGGACTAGCGTCGGGGAGCTGTTTTTT. It specifies CASSPLSGTSVGELFF.

The V and J genes are TRBV11-3 and TRBJ2-7; 8 bases match TRBD2. V was clipped by 1 base and J by 2 bases; unmatched bases: 4. Germline assignment: CDR1 SGHNT and CDR2 YENEEA. The CDR3 extends over 15 amino acids. The CDR3 reads CASSLGSGGPYEQYF. DNA of the CDR3: TGTGCCAGCAGCTTAGGCTCGGGAGGGCCCTACGAGCAGTACTTC.

V usage is TRBV28 and J usage is TRBJ1-6; perhaps TRBD1 as D (5 bases). Trimming left V 6 bases short and J 9 bases short, with 15 bases between. CDR1 is MDHEN, CDR2 SYDVKM, per germline. The CDR3 length is 14 residues. This CDR3 reads CASRTRDFFSPLHF. The DNA of the CDR3 is TGTGCCAGCAGAACGCGGGACTTTTTTTCACCCCTCCACTTT.

V is TRBV7-9 and J is TRBJ2-5; 8 nucleotides line up with TRBD2. Germline assignment: CDR1 SEHNR and CDR2 FQNEAQ (reference sequence). J gave up 5 bases and V 1 base, and 3 bases lay outside the gene matches. The length of the CDR3 is 14 residues. The CDR3 nucleotides read TGTGCCAGCAGCTTAGTTGGCGGGGGGGAGACCCAGTACTTC. Encoded protein: CASSLVGGGETQYF.

In its sample, this clone was seen a few times. The chain recombines TRBV11-2 with TRBJ1-6; D might be TRBD1 (6 bases). Germline CDR1 SGHAT, CDR2 FQNNGV. The V end was cut by 6 bases, the J end by 8 bases, with 11 bases between. The CDR3 runs to 13 residues. DNA of the CDR3: TGTGCCAGCAGGCCCAGGGGTGATTCACCCCTCCACTTT. Its protein is CASRPRGDSPLHF.

The chain employs TRBV24-1 and TRBJ2-1; 8 bases fit TRBD2. CDR1 KGHDR and CDR2 SFDVKD come from the germline V gene. The V and J ends lost 3 bases and 2 bases, in that order; junction bases with no gene match: 5. The CDR3 consists of 16 residues. The CDR3 DNA reads TGTGCCACCAGTGATCTGGCTAGCGGGCCCTACAATGAGCAGTTCTTC. Translated: CATSDLASGPYNEQFF.

The CDR3: CASSYGASNEKLFF. CDR3 sequence (DNA): TGTGCCAGCAGTTACGGGGCTTCGAATGAAAAACTGTTTTTT. V and J are TRBV6-5 and TRBJ1-4; tentatively, D is TRBD1 (5 bases). This CDR3 region has 14 residues. Germline V lookup: CDR1 MNHEY, CDR2 SVGAGI. Trimming shortened V by 2 bases and J by 5 bases, and 9 bases separated the two germline ends.

The chain recombines TRBV3-1 (or the pseudogene TRBV3-2) with TRBJ2-7, with D possibly matching TRBD2 (5 bases). Germline values: CDR1 LGHDT, CDR2 YNNKEL (reference sequence). V was pared by 1 base and J by 6 bases, with 7 bases between. The CDR3 has 12 residues. The CDR3 bases are TGTGCCAGCAGCCAAGGGGCGGGCGAGCAGTACTTC. It is translated as CASSQGAGEQYF.

This clone was recorded once. The gene calls are TRBV28 and TRBJ2-7; 8 bases align to TRBD1. The CDR3 consists of 17 residues. Germline lookup yields CDR1 MDHEN and CDR2 SYDVKM. The V gene end was trimmed by 4 bases and the J gene end by 6 bases; junction bases not matched to a gene: 17. The CDR3 here is CASSYVVGGRGLLEQYF. The CDR3 region has the DNA TGTGCCAGCAGTTACGTGGTCGGGGGCAGGGGGCTGCTCGAGCAGTACTTC.

This clone was observed a single time. This chain joins TRBV7-9 and TRBJ2-3; 8 nucleotides align to TRBD2. V dropped 1 base and J dropped 0; count of bases not matched to a gene: 3. The CDR3 totals 16 residues. The V gene's germline CDR1 is SEHNR and CDR2 FQNEAQ (reference sequence). The CDR3 bases are TGTGCCAGCAGCTTAGTACCGGGAGGGAGCACAGATACGCAGTATTTT. Protein: CASSLVPGGSTDTQYF.

The CDR3 region has the DNA TGTGCCAGCTCACCATCGGTTCTCTATGGCTACACCTTC. Protein sequence: CASSPSVLYGYTF. This chain connects TRBV18 to TRBJ1-2; no clear D gene. V shed 2 bases and J shed 4 bases, with 8 bases lying between them. The CDR3 totals 13 residues. Looked up from germline, CDR1 is KGHSH and CDR2 is LQKENI.